Shown below are 7 T cell receptor beta chains from a single sample sequenced in a study of control samples from healthy donors and cancer patients. Generated by immunoSEQ multiplex PCR, the TCRdb table keeps only in-frame clones and is missing some. The profile shows around 180,000 clones, about 86% of them singletons. Sequenced: blood. The receptor source for this set is a woman aged 30 to 39 in good health.

The V and J genes are TRBV28 and TRBJ1-5; a possible D gene is TRBD1 (5 bases). The V end lost 6 bases, the J end lost 6 bases, and 15 bases lay between the germline ends. Germline V lookup: CDR1 MDHEN, CDR2 SYDVKM. The CDR3 loop spans 14 amino acids. DNA of the CDR3: TGTGCCAGCAGGGGGGGGGAAGGAGGTCAGCCCCAGCATTTT. The encoded protein is CASRGGEGGQPQHF.

The chain joins TRBV5-1 to TRBJ2-7, with 8 bases fitting TRBD2. There are 14 residues in the CDR3. Trimming cost V 5 bases and J 0 bases; bases outside gene matches: 4. CDR1 is SGHRS and CDR2 is YFSETQ in the germline V gene. The CDR3 sequence is CASSPSGSSYEQYF. In DNA, the CDR3 is TGCGCCAGCAGTCCCAGCGGGAGCTCCTACGAGCAGTACTTC.

V usage is TRBV6-5 and J usage is TRBJ1-1; D is undetermined. The V and J ends lost 2 bases and 1 base respectively, with 5 bases between them. CDR1 is MNHEY, CDR2 SVGAGI, per germline. The CDR3 has 13 amino acids. CDR3 protein: CASSYAGNTEAFF. Written as DNA, the CDR3 is TGTGCCAGCAGTTACGCTGGGAACACTGAAGCTTTCTTT.

The J gene is TRBJ2-1, the V gene TRBV6-6, with D perhaps TRBD2 (6 bases). V was shortened by 4 bases and J by 5 bases, with 9 bases between the two germline ends. The CDR3 loop spans 13 amino acids. Germline lookup yields CDR1 MNHNY and CDR2 SVGAGI (reference sequence). Here the CDR3 reads CASSFLADNEQFF. The CDR3 nucleotides are TGTGCCAGCAGTTTCTTAGCGGACAATGAGCAGTTCTTC.

J is TRBJ1-1 and V is TRBV28; D not resolved. V lost 2 bases, J lost 9 bases, and 13 bases lay in between. In germline, CDR1 is MDHEN, CDR2 SYDVKM. The CDR3 has 13 residues. The CDR3 reads CASSLVVGMQAFF. Written as DNA, the CDR3 is TGTGCCAGCAGTTTAGTCGTGGGAATGCAAGCTTTCTTT.

DNA for the CDR3: TGTGCCAGCAGCCAGGGGATGGACTACGAGCAGTACTTC. Its protein product is CASSQGMDYEQYF. The J gene is TRBJ2-7, the V gene TRBV6-5; perhaps TRBD1 as D (6 bases). Germline V gene data show CDR1 as MNHEY and CDR2 as SVGAGI. The CDR3 covers 13 residues. The V end was cut by 6 bases, the J end by 3 bases, with 12 bases between.

CDR3 sequence: CASSSSSSGSIEQYF. The DNA for the CDR3 is TGTGCCAGCAGTTCCTCTTCTAGCGGGAGTATCGAGCAGTACTTC. The chain is built from TRBV7-9 and TRBJ2-7; 10 bases fit TRBD2. The J segment lost 6 bases and the V segment lost 6 bases, leaving 11 bases of the junction unmatched. The germline gives CDR1 SEHNR, CDR2 FQNEAQ (reference sequence). This CDR3 has 15 amino acids.